A single sample gave rise to the 21 T cell receptor beta chains below, sequenced in a study of OX40 agonist ivuxolimab in advanced cancers. Using immunoSEQ multiplex PCR, the repertoire was profiled, and TCRdb retains in-frame clones only, with some absent. The table lists some 50,000 clones, about 87% of them singletons, with approximately 1.7% in the top ten. Sequenced material: CD4+ or CD8+ T cells sorted from blood, taken in a trial of the OX40 agonist ivuxolimab. The receptors shown here come from an adult with an advanced solid tumor such as melanoma, head and neck, liver or kidney cancer.

The rearrangement uses TRBV5-1 and TRBJ2-3, with a tentative D call TRBD2 (6 bases). Germline values: CDR1 SGHRS, CDR2 YFSETQ. The V and J ends lost 3 bases and 2 bases respectively, with 16 bases between them. The CDR3 spans 16 residues. The CDR3 is CASSWNPGLDTDTQYF. CDR3 DNA sequence: TGCGCCAGCAGCTGGAACCCGGGACTCGACACAGATACGCAGTATTTT. Based on the CDR3 plus reference TRBV5-1 and TRBJ2-3, the full variable domain is KAGVTQTPRYLIKTRGQQVTLSCSPISGHRSVSWYQQTPGQGLQFLFEYFSETQRNKGNFPGRFSGRQFSNSRSEMNVSTLELGDSALYLCASSWNPGLDTDTQYFGPGTRLTVL.

V is TRBV30 and J is TRBJ1-2, with D hard to call. Germline CDR1 is GTSNPN and CDR2 is SVGIG (reference sequence). The CDR3 contains 13 residues. V lost 5 bases, J lost 5 bases, and 15 bases lay in between. For the CDR3, the DNA is TGTGCCTGGCAAAGCGGCAACTCTTATGGCTACACCTTC. Amino acids: CAWQSGNSYGYTF.

This clone was counted once. The V and J genes are TRBV2 and TRBJ1-3; 8 positions match TRBD1. V shed 6 bases, J shed 4 bases, and the junction held 2 bases outside the gene matches. The CDR3 covers 13 residues. In germline, CDR1 is SNHLY, CDR2 FYNNEI. The CDR3: CASSDRGGNTIYF. As DNA, the CDR3 is TGTGCCAGCAGCGACAGGGGCGGAAACACCATATATTTT.

This clone was recorded only once. This chain joins TRBV5-4 and TRBJ2-7, with TRBD2 matching over 7 bases. CDR3 length equals 14 residues. The ends lost 7 bases at V and 6 bases at J; junction bases unmatched: 13. Germline CDR1 SGHNT, CDR2 YYREEE (reference sequence). CDR3 region: CASQLGGALFEQYF. DNA of the CDR3: TGTGCCAGCCAGTTGGGAGGGGCTCTTTTCGAGCAGTACTTC.

This sequence joins TRBV5-4 and TRBJ2-7; 7 bases are a match to TRBD1. The CDR3 is made up of 14 amino acids. The germline V gene encodes CDR1 SGHNT and CDR2 YYREEE (reference sequence). Germline trimming cut 0 bases from V and 7 bases from J; bases unmatched to any gene: 7. The chain's CDR3 is CASSLVRGQGEQYF. For the CDR3, the DNA is TGTGCCAGCAGCTTGGTGAGGGGGCAAGGGGAGCAGTACTTC.

This chain joins TRBV7-8 and TRBJ2-6; D gene ambiguous. The CDR3 covers 15 residues. Germline CDR1 SGHVS, CDR2 FQNEAQ. Trimming stripped 3 bases from V and 2 bases from J, with 8 bases between. The CDR3 sequence is CASSFPVPGANVLTF. The CDR3 DNA follows: TGTGCCAGCAGCTTCCCAGTGCCTGGGGCCAACGTCCTGACTTTC.

The genes are TRBV7-6 and TRBJ1-1; the D gene is possibly TRBD1 (6 bases). The V end was cut by 3 bases, the J end by 0 bases, with 11 bases between. The CDR3 has 15 amino acids. In germline, CDR1 is SGHVS, CDR2 FNYEAQ. The CDR3 region has the DNA TGTGCCAGCAGCTTGAGGGGGGCGGTGAACACTGAAGCTTTCTTT. Translation gives CASSLRGAVNTEAFF.

The gene calls are TRBV11-2 and TRBJ2-7; D gene uncertain. V dropped 7 bases and J dropped 0 bases, with 16 bases sitting between them. This CDR3 region has 15 residues. Germline V lookup: CDR1 SGHAT, CDR2 FQNNGV. In DNA, the CDR3 is TGTGCCAGCACCACCGGCAGGCAGTTCTCCTACGAGCAGTACTTC. Residues: CASTTGRQFSYEQYF. The full variable domain, its missing parts supplied by reference TRBV11-2 and TRBJ2-7, is EAGVAQSPRYKIIEKRQSVAFWCNPISGHATLYWYQQILGQGPKLLIQFQNNGVVDDSQLPKDRFSAERLKGVDSTLKIQPAKLEDSAVYLCASTTGRQFSYEQYFGPGTRLTVT.

The CDR3 region is CASTPPSGTSFGEQFF. The CDR3 bases are TGTGCCAGCACCCCCCCGAGCGGGACTAGCTTCGGTGAGCAGTTCTTC. The J gene is TRBJ2-1, the V gene TRBV28; TRBD2 matches 9 bases. CDR1 is MDHEN, CDR2 SYDVKM, per germline. The CDR3 loop spans 16 amino acids. Losses at the gene ends were 7 bases for V and 9 bases for J; bases not matched to a gene: 16. The full variable domain, rest sourced from reference TRBV28 and TRBJ2-1, is DVKVTQSSRYLVKRTGEKVFLECVQDMDHENMFWYRQDPGLGLRLIYFSYDVKMKEKGDIPEGYSVSREKKERFSLILESASTNQTSMYLCASTPPSGTSFGEQFFGPGTRLTVL.

The gene calls are TRBV29-1 and TRBJ1-2; the D is unclear. V lost 3 bases and J 6 bases, leaving 17 bases between the germline ends. This CDR3 region has 14 residues. Germline V gene lookup returns CDR1 SQVTM and CDR2 ANQGSEA. CDR3 DNA: TGCAGCGTTGATTCCGGGCTAGGGCCAGATGGCTACACCTTC. The encoded protein is CSVDSGLGPDGYTF.

CDR3: CASSSSRGMGNEQFF. CDR3 in DNA: TGTGCCAGCAGCTCCTCTAGGGGTATGGGGAATGAGCAGTTCTTC. The J gene is TRBJ2-1, the V gene TRBV11-3; perhaps TRBD1 as D (5 bases). From germline, CDR1 is SGHNT and CDR2 YENEEA. Deletions cut 4 bases from V and 7 bases from J, with 17 bases between. The CDR3 is made up of 15 amino acids.

The V gene is TRBV9, the J gene TRBJ2-2; 11 bases agree with TRBD2. Unmatched junction bases numbered 2, after V lost 4 bases and J lost 0 bases. The CDR3 has 16 amino acids. From germline, CDR1 is SGDLS and CDR2 YYNGEE. The DNA for the CDR3 is TGTGCCAGCAGCATGACTAGCGGGGCGAACACCGGGGAGCTGTTTTTT. It yields the protein CASSMTSGANTGELFF.

This clone has just one count. The chain recombines TRBV9 with TRBJ2-6; 9 nucleotides agree with TRBD1. Germline assignment: CDR1 SGDLS and CDR2 YYNGEE. V lost 0 bases to trimming and J lost 0 bases; unmatched junction nucleotides: 7. There are 19 residues in the CDR3. The CDR3 nucleotides are TGTGCCAGCAGCGTAGGTCCGGACAGGGGCCACTCTGGGGCCAACGTCCTGACTTTC. Its protein is CASSVGPDRGHSGANVLTF.

This chain uses TRBV27 with TRBJ1-5; D is undetermined. Trimming stripped 4 bases from V and 6 bases from J, with 13 bases between. The CDR3 is 14 amino acids. Germline V CDR1 and CDR2: MNHEY, SMNVEV (reference sequence). For the CDR3, the DNA is TGTGCCAGCAGTTCCGGGAATCGTGGTCAGCCCCAGCATTTT. Its protein is CASSSGNRGQPQHF.

The CDR3 here is CASTGSRSTDTQYF. CDR3 bases: TGTGCCAGCACCGGAAGCAGGTCCACAGATACGCAGTATTTT. The chain has TRBV6-5 and TRBJ2-3; D call uncertain. Per germline, CDR1 MNHEY and CDR2 SVGAGI. V gave up 7 bases and J gave up 2 bases, with 13 bases separating them. This CDR3 is built from 14 residues.

This chain connects TRBV5-1 to TRBJ2-1, with D possibly TRBD2 on 7 matching bases. The germline gives CDR1 SGHRS, CDR2 YFSETQ. The V gene lost 0 bases and the J gene lost 5 bases, with 12 bases spanning the gap. CDR3 length: 15 residues. CDR3 DNA sequence: TGCGCCAGCAGCTTGGGGCGGGGGCCTCACAATGAGCAGTTCTTC. Translation: CASSLGRGPHNEQFF.

The chain links TRBV7-8 to TRBJ1-6; D gene ambiguous. Germline assignment: CDR1 SGHVS and CDR2 FQNEAQ. This CDR3 has 13 amino acids. V shed 1 base and J shed 8 bases, with 6 bases lying between them. As DNA, the CDR3 is TGTGCCAGCAGCTTAGAAGGCGATTCACCCCTCCACTTT. Residues: CASSLEGDSPLHF.

The rearrangement uses TRBV11-3 and TRBJ1-1; D is unclear. In germline, CDR1 is SGHNT, CDR2 YENEEA. This CDR3 spans 14 amino acids. V lost 4 bases, J lost 3 bases, and 12 bases lay in between. The CDR3: CASSSGGSDTEAFF. As DNA, the CDR3 is TGTGCCAGCAGCTCGGGAGGGTCGGACACTGAAGCTTTCTTT.

This clone was seen a single time. The chain links TRBV28 to TRBJ2-3; 11 bases are shared with TRBD2. V shed 6 bases, J shed 3 bases, and the junction held 8 bases outside the gene matches. This CDR3 contains 16 residues. Germline lookup yields CDR1 MDHEN and CDR2 SYDVKM. The CDR3 nucleotides read TGTGCCAGCAGGTCCTATGGACTAGCGGGTACAGATACGCAGTATTTT. Residues: CASRSYGLAGTDTQYF. Filled out from reference TRBV28 and TRBJ2-3, the complete variable domain reads DVKVTQSSRYLVKRTGEKVFLECVQDMDHENMFWYRQDPGLGLRLIYFSYDVKMKEKGDIPEGYSVSREKKERFSLILESASTNQTSMYLCASRSYGLAGTDTQYFGPGTRLTVL.

V gene TRBV7-9 combines with J gene TRBJ1-1; D might be TRBD1 (6 bases). V lost 1 base and J 2 bases, leaving 20 bases between the germline ends. Germline-derived CDR1 and CDR2 are SEHNR and FQNEAQ (reference sequence). The CDR3 runs 18 residues. The CDR3 is CASSLVPRGPIFNTEAFF. DNA of the CDR3: TGTGCCAGCAGCTTAGTTCCCCGGGGGCCCATATTCAACACTGAAGCTTTCTTT.

Only one count was recorded for this clone. The rearrangement uses TRBV5-1 and TRBJ1-3; no clear D gene. Trimming removed 0 bases at V and 0 bases at J, with 7 bases between. The germline CDR1 and CDR2 sequences are SGHRS and YFSETQ. The CDR3 contains 15 residues. CDR3: CASSLVASSGNTIYF. The CDR3 region has the DNA TGCGCCAGCAGCTTGGTGGCGAGCTCTGGAAACACCATATATTTT.